What follows describes a single TCR beta chain. Its antigen is undetermined. Libraries were prepared by immunoSEQ multiplex PCR; TCRdb keeps only in-frame clonotypes and omits some of them. This table holds approximately 180,000 clones, around 89% found once. The germline V gene has CDR1 LNHDA and CDR2 SQIVND (reference sequence). With 8 bases removed from V and 2 bases from J, the gap between germline ends came to 21 bases. The CDR3 length is 17 residues. The data were taken from a study of T cell responses to AZD1222 COVID-19 vaccine. Study results and caveats: Spike-specific TCR depth and breadth grew after two AZD1222 doses. The donor group comprised mostly white British people and more females; the analysis possibly underestimated clonal diversity.

The clonotype comes from an adult in good health. This sequence joins TRBV19 and TRBJ2-2, with D possibly being TRBD1 or TRBD2 (7 bases each). Sequencing used peripheral blood, obtained on day 0 of AZD1222 vaccination. The CDR3 here is CASRARRGGTNTGELFF. The CDR3 coding sequence is TGTGCCAGTCGGGCTCGCAGGGGGGGGACTAACACCGGGGAGCTGTTTTTT.